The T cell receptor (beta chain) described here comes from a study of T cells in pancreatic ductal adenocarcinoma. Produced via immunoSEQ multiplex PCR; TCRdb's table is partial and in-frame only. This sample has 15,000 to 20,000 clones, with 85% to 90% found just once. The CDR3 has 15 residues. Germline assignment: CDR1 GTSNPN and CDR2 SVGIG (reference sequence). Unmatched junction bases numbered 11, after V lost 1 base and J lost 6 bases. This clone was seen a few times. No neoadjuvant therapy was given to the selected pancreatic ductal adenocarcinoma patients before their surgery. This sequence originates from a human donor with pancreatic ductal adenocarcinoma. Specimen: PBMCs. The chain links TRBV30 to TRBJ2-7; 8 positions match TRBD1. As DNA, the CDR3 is TGTGCCTGGAGTGGTGACAGGGGAGGAGGGGGCGAGCAGTACTTC. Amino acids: CAWSGDRGGGGEQYF.